This TCR beta chain was identified during a study of identical twins (dated by TCRdb to the mid-2010s). With regard to the full study: The study deep-sequenced TCR alpha and beta repertoires from monozygotic twins, unrelated adults of various ages and cord blood to test whether fetal clonotypes persist. To rule out contamination, the twin experiments were replicated at different times with different library preparation protocols.

Only a few counts were recorded for this clonotype. It has no known antigen specificity. No qualities accompany the bases; no much larger clone lies one base away. The germline V gene provides CDR1 SGHVS and CDR2 FNYEAQ. The CDR3 spans 17 residues, from the cysteine through the phenylalanine. Here the CDR3 DNA is all that survives: 51 bases in frame from base 1. Trimming takes 5 bases from V and 1 base from J, and the germline ends sit 17 bases apart. Points the paper makes about the study in general: Zero-insertion analyses could be partly confounded by invariant T cells such as MAIT and iNKT, although diverse VJ usage argued against such confounding for most clonotypes. Out-of-frame TCR alpha sharing in monozygotic twins was systematically underestimated by recombination models, whereas sharing between unrelated individuals was in agreement with the recombination models. Excess twin sharing in beta out-of-frame sequences was weaker because fewer shared sequences lowered the signal-to-noise ratio. Abundant cord blood beta clonotypes carried fewer insertions; young adult naive repertoires showed a weaker similar trend, while memory repertoires showed none. Because the same donors could not be followed over many years, conclusions were based on cross-sectional statistical analysis. Compared with coincidental sharing between unrelated individuals, out-of-frame TCR alpha sequences shared between twins showed an excess of sequences with low generation probability.

The method behind the library was 5' RACE. TCRdb shows the sequencer as Illumina HiSeq 2000. A universal primer binding site was added through template switching, and the final cDNA carried a unique molecular identifier so that TCR cDNA molecules could be counted accurately. First-strand cDNA for TCR alpha and beta chains was synthesized from specific primers in the conserved constant-segment region. To control for contamination, each cDNA library was double barcoded with a SMART-Mk sample barcode plus Illumina barcodes. TruSeq adapter sequences and Illumina sample barcodes were added in two successive PCR steps. The TCR alpha and beta cDNA libraries were sequenced on the Illumina HiSeq platform using custom primers. The paper's data handling went like this. Raw reads were processed with MiGEC to extract unique molecular identifiers, and MiXCR was used to determine CDR3 positions. Recombination models were inferred per individual with the repgenHMM and IGoR tools using an EM algorithm. The tcR package in R was used for shared clonotype analysis, with sharing normalized by the product of cloneset sizes. Out-of-frame nonproductive sequences were analyzed to study raw recombination free of thymic and clonal selection effects. The raw public data were reprocessed by TCRdb itself: fastp quality trimming at Q25, MiXCR clonotype calling, in-frame beta chains only. Merged by CDR3 protein, the rows form single entries marked with the most common genes and DNA. TCRdb's processing, not the authors', yielded these V and J calls. The sample data list 500,000 to 550,000 distinct CDR3 sequences, and 20% to 25% of these were observed just once. The top ten constitute around 0.5% of the sample.

Every donor in the study was a healthy Caucasian. Three pairs of female monozygotic twins, all aged about 18 to 30 years, made up the twin cohort. Positive isolation kits from Invitrogen were used to isolate CD4+ and CD8+ T cell populations. In addition, the sample was reused for a study of yellow fever vaccine responses in identical twins. Looking at the second paper: The T cell response to vaccination in identical twins was reported by the authors to appear partly convergent and partly personalized. Focusing on identical twins, the study followed the T cell clones that responded to the vaccine, and did so with precision.

The sequenced sample consisted of CD4+ T cells sorted from blood. This chain joins TRBV7-6 to TRBJ2-2; the D region possibly corresponds to TRBD1 (6 bases align). This TCR was recovered from a woman between 18 and 29 years old in good health. The DNA sequence follows: TGTGCCAGCAGCCTCCCGGGCCGGGACAAGAACACCGGGGAGCTGTTTTTT. This is translated as CASSLPGRDKNTGELFF.